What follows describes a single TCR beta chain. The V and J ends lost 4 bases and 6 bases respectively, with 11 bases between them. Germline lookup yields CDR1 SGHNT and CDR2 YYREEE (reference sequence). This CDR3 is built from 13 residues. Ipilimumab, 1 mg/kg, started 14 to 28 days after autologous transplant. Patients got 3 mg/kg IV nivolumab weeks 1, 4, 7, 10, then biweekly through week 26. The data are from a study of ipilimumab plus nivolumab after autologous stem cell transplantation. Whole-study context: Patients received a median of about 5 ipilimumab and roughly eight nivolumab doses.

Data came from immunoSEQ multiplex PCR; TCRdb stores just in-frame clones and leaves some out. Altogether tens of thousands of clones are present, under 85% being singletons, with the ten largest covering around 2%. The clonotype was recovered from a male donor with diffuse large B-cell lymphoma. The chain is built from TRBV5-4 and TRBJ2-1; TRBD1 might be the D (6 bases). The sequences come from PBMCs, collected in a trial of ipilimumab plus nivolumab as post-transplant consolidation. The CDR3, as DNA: TGTGCCAGCAGCCTACAGGGAGTCAATGAGCAGTTCTTC. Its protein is CASSLQGVNEQFF.